The 18 T cell receptor beta chains presented below share a single source sample, sequenced in a study of T cell responses to AZD1222 COVID-19 vaccine. The protocol was immunoSEQ multiplex PCR, while the TCRdb copy is restricted to in-frame clones and leaves out a portion. This sample carries 150,000 or so clones, roughly nine tenths of them seen once, and the ten largest clones take about 3.8%. The sequencing used peripheral blood, collected 28 days after the second AZD1222 dose. The origin of the receptors is an adult who received the AZD1222 COVID-19 vaccine.

This clone was recorded once. The V and J genes are TRBV5-1 and TRBJ1-5; D is ambiguous. Germline CDR1 reads SGHRS; CDR2 reads YFSETQ. V lost 0 bases and J lost 2, with 9 bases in between. The CDR3 is 15 amino acids. The CDR3 is CASSLGWWGNQPQHF. The CDR3 coding sequence is TGCGCCAGCAGCTTGGGTTGGTGGGGCAATCAGCCCCAGCATTTT.

The CDR3 here is CASSPRGQGLGRANEKLFF. In DNA, the CDR3 is TGTGCCAGTAGTCCCCGCGGACAGGGCCTCGGCCGGGCTAATGAAAAACTGTTTTTT. The chain uses TRBV19 and TRBJ1-4, with 8 bases aligning to TRBD1. Germline trimming cut 5 bases from V and 3 bases from J; bases unmatched to any gene: 17. CDR1 and CDR2 (germline): LNHDA, SQIVND (reference sequence). The CDR3 extends over 19 amino acids.

This chain joins TRBV19 and TRBJ1-2; D is undetermined. This CDR3 spans 15 amino acids. Trimming pared 9 bases from V and 0 bases from J, leaving 17 bases between. Germline lookup yields CDR1 LNHDA and CDR2 SQIVND (reference sequence). The CDR3, as DNA: TGTGCCAGCGCCAGAGGTACCAATCCTAACTATGGCTACACCTTC. Residues: CASARGTNPNYGYTF.

The chain joins TRBV12-3 or TRBV12-4 to TRBJ1-1; D is uncertain. The CDR3 totals 13 residues. V was cut by 2 bases and J by 8 bases, with 12 bases left in between. The CDR3 nucleotides are TGTGCCAGCAGTTTATCGGGAGAGGGAGAAGCTTTCTTT. It codes for CASSLSGEGEAFF.

This clone was found a few times. The V and J genes are TRBV9 and TRBJ1-3; 9 bases are shared with TRBD1. V was clipped by 2 bases and J by 4 bases; unmatched bases: 10. The CDR3 spans 17 residues. Germline-derived CDR1 and CDR2 are SGDLS and YYNGEE. The CDR3 sequence: CASSVNPGTGSGNTIYF. CDR3 DNA: TGTGCCAGCAGCGTCAACCCTGGGACAGGGTCAGGAAACACCATATATTTT. The variable domain in full, completed from reference TRBV9 and TRBJ1-3, reads DSGVTQTPKHLITATGQRVTLRCSPRSGDLSVYWYQQSLDQGLQFLIQYYNGEERAKGNILERFSAQQFPDLHSELNLSSLELGDSALYFCASSVNPGTGSGNTIYFGEGSWLTVV.

The chain links TRBV6-5 to TRBJ1-5; 7 bases are a match to TRBD1. Losses at the gene ends were 5 bases for V and 7 bases for J; bases not matched to a gene: 8. CDR3 size: 14 residues. Germline-derived CDR1 and CDR2 are MNHEY and SVGAGI. CDR3 protein: CASSPRTGLQPQHF. Written as DNA, the CDR3 is TGTGCCAGCAGTCCTCGGACAGGTCTACAGCCCCAGCATTTT.

V and J are TRBV9 and TRBJ2-7; the D gene is possibly TRBD2 (5 bases). Germline V CDR1 and CDR2: SGDLS, YYNGEE. This CDR3 spans 14 amino acids. Trimming removed 0 bases at V and 2 bases at J, with 9 bases between. Written as DNA, the CDR3 is TGTGCCAGCAGCGTAGATGAGGGCCCCTACGAGCAGTACTTC. Translated: CASSVDEGPYEQYF.

The V call is TRBV4-3, the J call TRBJ2-1; D is possibly TRBD1 or TRBD2 (5 bases each). Between the trimmed V and J ends, which lost 3 bases and 5 bases, there was a span of 11 bases. There are 14 residues in the CDR3. CDR1 and CDR2 from the germline V gene are LGHNA and YSLEER. Here the CDR3 DNA reads TGCGCCAGCAGCCAGATGGGACGGAACAATGAGCAGTTCTTC. It is translated as CASSQMGRNNEQFF.

The chain joins TRBV5-4 to TRBJ2-3; 8 bases are a match to TRBD2. V lost 3 bases and J lost 0; bases outside the gene matches: 9. The CDR3 contains 17 residues. Looked up from germline, CDR1 is SGHNT and CDR2 is YYREEE (reference sequence). The CDR3 sequence is CASSSGLAGPSTDTQYF. Here the CDR3 DNA reads TGTGCCAGCAGCTCAGGTCTAGCGGGTCCTAGCACAGATACGCAGTATTTT.

The V call is TRBV19, the J call TRBJ1-2; 7 bases agree with TRBD1. Germline trimming cut 3 bases from V and 4 bases from J; bases unmatched to any gene: 8. Germline-derived CDR1 and CDR2 are LNHDA and SQIVND (reference sequence). The CDR3 is 15 amino acids. The CDR3, as DNA: TGTGCCAGTAGTATGACAGGGCACCTCAGCTATGGCTACACCTTC. As protein: CASSMTGHLSYGYTF.

The count of this clone is one. The chain carries TRBV5-4 and TRBJ2-2, with D unresolved. From germline, CDR1 is SGHNT and CDR2 YYREEE (reference sequence). V lost 4 bases and J lost 0, with 4 bases in between. This CDR3 has 13 amino acids. CDR3: CASSATNTGELFF. In DNA form, the CDR3 reads TGTGCCAGCAGCGCAACGAACACCGGGGAGCTGTTTTTT.

V gene TRBV7-3 combines with J gene TRBJ1-1, with a possible D match to TRBD1 (5 bases). This CDR3 is built from 15 residues. The germline V gene encodes CDR1 SGHTA and CDR2 FQGTGA. The ends were cut back, 0 bases at V and 5 bases at J, with 13 bases in the middle. CDR3: CASSLTEGRQTEAFF. The CDR3 DNA sequence: TGTGCCAGCAGCTTAACAGAGGGCCGACAGACTGAAGCTTTCTTT.

The chain employs TRBV23-1 and TRBJ1-2; no clear D gene. TRBV23-1 is designated an ORF whose function remains uncertain. CDR3 size: 14 residues. Trimming took 3 bases from V and 2 from J, leaving 10 bases between them. In DNA form, the CDR3 reads TGCGCCAGCAGTCACGTCGCAGTCAACTATGGCTACACCTTC. Residues: CASSHVAVNYGYTF.

The chain combines TRBV25-1 with TRBJ1-5, with TRBD1 identical over 10 bases. The CDR3 loop spans 15 amino acids. CDR1 MGHDK and CDR2 SYGVNS come from the germline V gene. The J segment lost 3 bases and the V segment lost 3 bases, leaving 2 bases of the junction unmatched. The CDR3 loop is CASSDGTGVNQPQHF. CDR3 DNA sequence: TGTGCCAGCAGTGACGGGACAGGGGTCAATCAGCCCCAGCATTTT.

The J gene is TRBJ2-3, the V gene TRBV2, with TRBD2 matching 13 bases. Trimming removed 8 bases from V and 5 bases from J; junction bases left unmatched: 10. The CDR3 has 16 residues. Germline CDR1 and CDR2: SNHLY and FYNNEI. The CDR3 DNA is TGTGCCAGCGTCCTTTTACTAGCGGGAGGGGTAGATACGCAGTATTTT. This translates into CASVLLLAGGVDTQYF.

The rearrangement joins TRBV7-2 to TRBJ1-5, with 7 bases aligning to TRBD1. The V and J ends lost 5 bases and 0 bases, in that order; junction bases with no gene match: 4. CDR1 is SGHTA, CDR2 FQGNSA, per germline. CDR3 size: 15 residues. CDR3 protein: CASSVTGNSNQPQHF. DNA of the CDR3: TGTGCCAGCAGCGTGACAGGGAATAGCAATCAGCCCCAGCATTTT.

This chain links TRBV3-1 (or the pseudogene TRBV3-2) with TRBJ2-5; 13 nucleotides agree with TRBD2. Per germline, CDR1 LGHDT and CDR2 YNNKEL (reference sequence). The CDR3 sequence is 16 residues long. Trimming at V came to 3 bases and at J to 5 bases, leaving 6 bases not matched to a gene. The CDR3 DNA reads as TGTGCCAGCAGCCAGGGACTAGCGGGACTTCGGGAGACCCAGTACTTC. Its protein is CASSQGLAGLRETQYF.

The J gene is TRBJ1-5, the V gene TRBV19; D gene unclear. Germline V gene sequence: CDR1 LNHDA, CDR2 SQIVND (reference sequence). V gave up 5 bases and J gave up 1 base, with 12 bases separating them. There are 15 residues in the CDR3. This CDR3 reads CASSSHRYSNQPQHF. CDR3 DNA sequence: TGTGCCAGTAGTTCCCACAGATACAGCAATCAGCCCCAGCATTTT.